These T cell receptor beta chains were read from a single sample in a study of control samples from healthy donors and cancer patients. Profiled with immunoSEQ multiplex PCR; TCRdb holds only in-frame clones, not every one. Of 95,000 to 150,000 clones listed, 91% are singletons. The sequencing sample was made of blood. These receptors were obtained from a woman under 30 in good health. Each CDR3 is given with its conserved first and last residue. The size of a clone is reported for some rows only, either as once, few or many, or as a class for expanded clones.

-,TRBV6-2/TRBV6-3,TRBJ2-7,CASSSPTVGDYEQYF
-,TRBV24-1,TRBJ1-4,CATSDSQGANEKLFF
-,TRBV11-3,TRBJ2-2,CASSLRESGAITGELFF
-,TRBV29-1,TRBJ2-2,CSVGYLTGELFF
-,TRBV27,TRBJ1-1,CASREPGQGPGDTEAFF
-,TRBV3-1/TRBV3-2,TRBJ1-6,CASSPWALSPLHF
once,TRBV28,TRBJ1-5,CASHRTRRGGSQPQHF
-,TRBV6-5,TRBJ2-2,CASSYPTSGSTGELFF
once,TRBV19,TRBJ1-5,CASLDFHLKGQPQHF
-,TRBV2,TRBJ2-1,CASSGRQPYNEQFF
-,TRBV7-2,TRBJ2-2,CASSLSPLNTGELFF
-,TRBV10-2,TRBJ2-3,CASSGRDTQYF
once,TRBV28,TRBJ2-7,CASSSPRDEQYF
-,TRBV18,TRBJ1-4,CASSPIGASRTNEKLFF
-,TRBV19,TRBJ2-3,CASSITSGGTGTDTQYF
-,TRBV6-5,TRBJ1-5,CASSPDLNQPQHF
-,TRBV7-2,TRBJ1-4,CASSFRGEKLFF
-,TRBV3-1/TRBV3-2,TRBJ2-1,CASSQGGTTNEQFF
once,TRBV12-3/TRBV12-4,TRBJ1-1,CASSLRGAEAFF
-,TRBV9,TRBJ2-1,CASSVGPPVAGYNEQFF
-,TRBV19,TRBJ2-3,CASSINRVATDTQYF
-,TRBV6-5,TRBJ2-7,CASRQPSVYEQYF
-,TRBV6-5,TRBJ1-2,CASSSRTGGEYGYTF
-,TRBV7-8,TRBJ1-2,CASSPDRGLGYTF
-,TRBV15,TRBJ2-3,CATSRAGGEITDTQYF
-,TRBV4-3,TRBJ1-1,CASSQDWEEVSVNTEAFF
-,TRBV6-6,TRBJ1-1,CASSPRDRGRDTEAFF
-,TRBV5-6,TRBJ2-7,CASGQGFHEQYF
-,TRBV24-1,TRBJ2-2,CATAAGVNTGELFF
-,TRBV2,TRBJ2-3,CASTAGGSTDTQYF
-,TRBV10-3,TRBJ2-3,CAMSSGGTPDTQYF
-,TRBV7-2,TRBJ1-2,CASSLGPGGGYTF
-,TRBV7-9,TRBJ1-6,CASSLNVRETDNSPLHF
few,TRBV7-2,TRBJ2-3,CASSSFPRGTDTQYF
-,TRBV28,TRBJ2-1,CASSSTPRLDREQFF
-,TRBV7-9,TRBJ2-3,CASTNLAGDITDTQYF
-,TRBV30,TRBJ2-1,CAWSLGGTYNEQFF
-,TRBV30,TRBJ1-2,CAWSSVLRGYGYTF
-,TRBV7-6,TRBJ2-5,CASSLRAQGGQETQYF
-,TRBV12-3/TRBV12-4,TRBJ1-4,CASSWTEKLFF
-,TRBV5-6,TRBJ1-1,CASSYGGLVNTEAFF
-,TRBV4-3,TRBJ1-5,CASSQDGQGDQPQHF